Below, 29 T cell receptor beta chains from the same sample are listed, as sequenced in a study of shared clonotypes between healthy human individuals. As defined, naive CD8 cells were CD45RO-negative and positively selected for CCR7, with terminally differentiated effector memory CD45RA+ cells excluded. Profiling relied on immunoSEQ multiplex PCR, and the TCRdb table lists in-frame clones only, not all of them. The sample includes around 1.9 million clones, approximately 94% of them seen just once. Sequenced: naive CD8+ T cells from PBMCs. The receptors stem from a man younger than 35 in good health. Some clones in this sample may be carry-over from other donors' samples.

This sequence joins TRBV27 and TRBJ2-5; 13 nucleotides agree with TRBD2. The CDR3 totals 16 residues. Germline CDR1 MNHEY, CDR2 SMNVEV (reference sequence). With 5 bases clipped from V and 4 bases from J, the junction kept 7 bases outside the gene matches. The CDR3 DNA reads as TGTGCCAGCAGTAGGATACTAGCGGGAGGGCCAGAGACCCAGTACTTC. This translates into CASSRILAGGPETQYF.

The chain couples TRBV11-1 to TRBJ2-2; 10 bases line up with TRBD2. The CDR3 contains 16 residues. Germline V gives CDR1 SGHAT, CDR2 FQDESV (reference sequence). Trimming removed 0 bases from V and 5 bases from J; junction bases left unmatched: 3. The CDR3 DNA reads as TGTGCCAGCAGCTTAGCGCTAGCGGGAGTGACCGGGGAGCTGTTTTTT. Protein product: CASSLALAGVTGELFF.

The chain uses TRBV5-3 and TRBJ1-1; 7 bases map to TRBD1. TRBV5-3 is an ORF, and what it does is uncertain. The CDR3 has 15 amino acids. V gave up 3 bases and J gave up 1 base; unmatched junction bases: 6. Written as DNA, the CDR3 is TGTGCCAGAAGCTACCGACAGGGCAAGAACACTGAAGCTTTCTTT. It yields the protein CARSYRQGKNTEAFF.

The J gene is TRBJ2-7, the V gene TRBV5-6; TRBD2 matches at 11 bases. V dropped 2 bases and J dropped 5; count of bases not matched to a gene: 9. CDR1 is SGHDT and CDR2 is YYEEEE in the germline V gene. The CDR3 sequence is 16 residues long. The CDR3 DNA reads TGTGCCAGCAGCTTCCCCCTACTAGCGGGAGCACACGAGCAGTACTTC. Translation: CASSFPLLAGAHEQYF.

The rearrangement links TRBV28 to TRBJ2-1, with 10 positions matching TRBD2. Unmatched junction bases numbered 6, after V lost 3 bases and J lost 10 bases. The CDR3 extends over 14 amino acids. Germline values: CDR1 MDHEN, CDR2 SYDVKM. In DNA form, the CDR3 reads TGTGCCAGCAGTTTGCCCGAACTAGCGGGAGAGCAGTTCTTC. Its translation: CASSLPELAGEQFF.

This chain connects TRBV27 to TRBJ2-5, with D possibly being TRBD1 or TRBD2 (5 bases each). With the DNA end fitting TRBJ2-7 better, the J assignment may be wrong. The CDR3 length is 15 residues. Germline V gene data show CDR1 as MNHEY and CDR2 as SMNVEV (reference sequence). The DNA of the CDR3 is TGTGCCAGCAGTTTCCAAGGGGAGCTACTTAACGAGCAGTACTTC. Its translation is CASSFQGELLNEQYF.

V gene TRBV6-6 combines with J gene TRBJ1-2, with D perhaps matching TRBD1 (5 bases). The V end was cut by 0 bases, the J end by 6 bases, with 14 bases between. CDR1 and CDR2 from the germline V gene are MNHNY and SVGAGI (reference sequence). The CDR3 has 15 amino acids. The CDR3 sequence: CASSYSGGSRDGYTF. The CDR3 bases are TGTGCCAGCAGTTACTCGGGGGGTTCTAGGGATGGCTACACCTTC.

The CDR3 DNA reads as TGTGCCAGCAGCGACAGGGCACAAGAGACCCAGTACTTC. It specifies CASSDRAQETQYF. This rearrangement joins TRBV7-9 to TRBJ2-5, with 7 bases matching TRBD1. CDR1 and CDR2 from the germline V gene are SEHNR and FQNEAQ (reference sequence). Trimming removed 5 bases from V and 2 bases from J; junction bases left unmatched: 2. CDR3 length: 13 residues.

The rearrangement joins TRBV7-3 to TRBJ2-2, with 9 bases identical to TRBD2. With 5 bases clipped from V and 1 base from J, the junction kept 8 bases outside the gene matches. Germline V CDR1 and CDR2: SGHTA, FQGTGA. This CDR3 contains 17 residues. The DNA of the CDR3 is TGTGCCAGCAGCCTAGCGGGCGGGAGGGAGAACACCGGGGAGCTGTTTTTT. Amino acid sequence: CASSLAGGRENTGELFF.

CDR3 sequence: CASSKVVRELFF. The DNA for the CDR3 is TGTGCCAGTAGTAAGGTAGTTCGGGAGCTGTTTTTT. The V gene is TRBV19, the J gene TRBJ2-2; D uncertain. The V end lost 4 bases, the J end lost 9 bases, and 9 bases lay between the germline ends. CDR3 length: 12 amino acids. Per germline, CDR1 LNHDA and CDR2 SQIVND (reference sequence).

This chain connects TRBV9 to TRBJ2-5, with 10 bases identical to TRBD1. The CDR3 contains 16 residues. V shed 3 bases, J shed 4 bases, and the junction held 9 bases outside the gene matches. CDR1 and CDR2 from the germline V gene are SGDLS and YYNGEE. CDR3 sequence reads: CASSADWRDRGETQYF. The CDR3 nucleotides are TGTGCCAGCAGCGCAGATTGGCGGGACAGGGGAGAGACCCAGTACTTC.

The rearrangement uses TRBV19 and TRBJ2-2; 10 bases match TRBD2. The CDR3 is 17 residues long. Unmatched junction bases numbered 13, after V lost 6 bases and J lost 6 bases. CDR1 is LNHDA, CDR2 SQIVND, per germline (reference sequence). DNA of the CDR3: TGTGCCAGTAGCACCCTCCGGGGTAGCGGGAGGTCCGGGGAGCTGTTTTTT. Translated: CASSTLRGSGRSGELFF.

The V and J genes are TRBV27 and TRBJ1-1; D is possibly TRBD1 (5 bases). V was trimmed by 8 bases and J by 5 bases, leaving 15 bases between them. The CDR3 extends over 13 amino acids. The germline V gene encodes CDR1 MNHEY and CDR2 SMNVEV (reference sequence). As DNA, the CDR3 is TGTGCCAGCGGGAGGAGGCAGGGAACTGAAGCTTTCTTT. This codes for CASGRRQGTEAFF.

This sequence joins TRBV29-1 and TRBJ1-2, with D uncertain. The germline V and J ends were trimmed by 3 bases and 5 bases, with 13 bases remaining between them. The CDR3 has 13 residues. Germline V gene data show CDR1 as SQVTM and CDR2 as ANQGSEA. In nucleotides, the CDR3 is TGCAGCGTTGATTGGACGGGGTTTTATGGCTACACCTTC. Residues: CSVDWTGFYGYTF.

The chain joins TRBV13 to TRBJ1-2, with D perhaps matching TRBD1 (5 bases). The CDR3 has 14 residues. V lost 5 bases, J lost 4 bases, and 14 bases lay in between. Germline CDR1 reads PRHDT; CDR2 reads FYEKMQ (reference sequence). The CDR3 nucleotides are TGTGCCAGCAGCCCGGTCAGGGACGGCTATGGCTACACCTTC. Translation gives CASSPVRDGYGYTF.

The chain combines TRBV10-3 with TRBJ2-2; no definite D call. V was clipped by 5 bases and J by 6 bases, with 7 bases between them. The germline V gene has CDR1 ENHRY and CDR2 SYGVKD. The CDR3 is 12 amino acids. The CDR3 sequence: CAISIRPGELFF. CDR3 DNA sequence: TGTGCCATCAGTATCCGTCCCGGGGAGCTGTTTTTT.

This clone was seen a handful of times. The chain couples TRBV2 to TRBJ1-2, with 8 bases that match TRBD1. CDR1 and CDR2 (germline): SNHLY, FYNNEI. V dropped 6 bases and J dropped 6; count of bases not matched to a gene: 9. The CDR3 is 14 residues long. CDR3 coding DNA: TGTGCCAGCAGCGCTGGACAGGGCGGTCATGGCTACACCTTC. Encoded protein: CASSAGQGGHGYTF. Together with reference TRBV2 and TRBJ1-2, the CDR3 gives the full variable domain: EPEVTQTPSHQVTQMGQEVILRCVPISNHLYFYWYRQILGQKVEFLVSFYNNEISEKSEIFDDQFSVERPDGSNFTLKIRSTKLEDSAMYFCASSAGQGGHGYTFGSGTRLTVV.

The chain links TRBV4-3 to TRBJ1-1; D uncertain. The CDR3 contains 14 residues. The germline V gene has CDR1 LGHNA and CDR2 YSLEER. The germline V and J ends were trimmed by 0 bases and 11 bases, with 16 bases remaining between them. The CDR3: CASSQDIRAVRAFF. CDR3 nucleotide sequence: TGCGCCAGCAGCCAAGATATACGGGCAGTGAGGGCTTTCTTT.

The chain couples TRBV7-3 to TRBJ2-3; D is possibly TRBD1 or TRBD2 (5 bases each). CDR3 length equals 16 residues. V lost 5 bases, J lost 4 bases, and 19 bases lay in between. Germline assignment: CDR1 SGHTA and CDR2 FQGTGA. The CDR3 loop reads CASSEGTSTIADTQYF. In DNA form, the CDR3 reads TGTGCCAGCAGCGAGGGGACCTCAACCATTGCAGATACGCAGTATTTT.

V gene TRBV19 combines with J gene TRBJ1-3; no clear D gene. Germline CDR1 is LNHDA and CDR2 is SQIVND (reference sequence). V lost 0 bases to trimming and J lost 2 bases, with 14 bases between them. The CDR3 length is 17 residues. The CDR3 is CASSIDPGTPAGNTIYF. The DNA for the CDR3 is TGTGCCAGTAGTATAGATCCGGGAACACCAGCTGGAAACACCATATATTTT.

The chain combines TRBV27 with TRBJ2-1; TRBD1 is a possible D gene (6 bases). V lost 2 bases to trimming and J lost 0 bases, with 8 bases between them. Germline V CDR1 and CDR2: MNHEY, SMNVEV (reference sequence). The CDR3 length is 15 residues. CDR3 sequence (DNA): TGTGCCAGCAGTTTAGACAGGCGCTCCTACAATGAGCAGTTCTTC. As protein: CASSLDRRSYNEQFF.

This clone was observed once. The rearrangement links TRBV6-6 to TRBJ2-2; TRBD1 is a possible D gene (5 bases). CDR1 MNHNY and CDR2 SVGAGI come from the germline V gene (reference sequence). Between the trimmed V and J ends, which lost 7 bases and 2 bases, there was a span of 8 bases. The CDR3 is 13 amino acids. The CDR3 loop is CASKGANTGELFF. The CDR3 DNA reads TGTGCCAGCAAAGGGGCTAACACCGGGGAGCTGTTTTTT.

The chain is built from TRBV27 and TRBJ2-2, with TRBD2 matching 10 bases. The CDR3 covers 16 residues. V lost 5 bases, J lost 3 bases, and 6 bases stayed unmatched. Germline V gene sequence: CDR1 MNHEY, CDR2 SMNVEV (reference sequence). The CDR3 region has the DNA TGTGCCAGCAGTACTTGGACTAGCGGATACACCGGGGAGCTGTTTTTT. Amino acid sequence: CASSTWTSGYTGELFF.

With respect to this clone: The sample contains more than one DNA sequence encoding this CDR3. This rearrangement joins TRBV11-1 to TRBJ2-7, with D unclear. CDR1 is SGHAT, CDR2 FQDESV, per germline (reference sequence). CDR3 length: 13 amino acids. V lost 0 bases and J lost 1, with 4 bases in between. Here the CDR3 DNA reads TGTGCCAGCAGCTTAGCGAGATCCTACGAGCAGTACTTC. As protein: CASSLARSYEQYF. Full variable domain (rest looked up from reference TRBV11-1 and TRBJ2-7): EAEVAQSPRYKITEKSQAVAFWCDPISGHATLYWYRQILGQGPELLVQFQDESVVDDSQLPKDRFSAERLKGVDSTLKIQPAELGDSAMYLCASSLARSYEQYFGPGTRLTVT.

The genes are TRBV2 and TRBJ2-1, with 8 bases that match TRBD1. Trimming cost V 3 bases and J 7 bases; bases outside gene matches: 5. The germline gives CDR1 SNHLY, CDR2 FYNNEI. The CDR3 is 14 residues long. CDR3 DNA: TGTGCCAGCAGTGACCTTCGACAGGGGAATGAGCAGTTCTTC. This translates into CASSDLRQGNEQFF.

This sequence joins TRBV5-6 and TRBJ2-1; tentatively, D is TRBD2 (6 bases). The CDR3 covers 15 residues. Germline V CDR1 and CDR2: SGHDT, YYEEEE. The V end was cut by 4 bases, the J end by 1 base, with 12 bases between. The CDR3 region has the DNA TGTGCCAGCAGCCGAAGCGGGCTGTCCTACAATGAGCAGTTCTTC. Translated, it gives CASSRSGLSYNEQFF.

The J gene is TRBJ2-7, the V gene TRBV27; D is perhaps TRBD2 (5 bases). The CDR3 spans 13 residues. V was cut by 6 bases and J by 2 bases, with 11 bases left in between. The germline V gene encodes CDR1 MNHEY and CDR2 SMNVEV (reference sequence). In DNA form, the CDR3 reads TGTGCCAGCAGAGAGCGGAGTACCTACGAGCAGTACTTC. This gives the protein CASRERSTYEQYF.

The chain is built from TRBV19 and TRBJ2-1; 7 nucleotides agree with TRBD2. The CDR3 sequence is 14 residues long. The V segment lost 3 bases and the J segment 3 bases; nucleotides outside the gene matches: 2. The V gene's germline CDR1 is LNHDA and CDR2 SQIVND (reference sequence). The CDR3 region is CASSMRERYNEQFF. The DNA of the CDR3 is TGTGCCAGTAGTATGCGGGAGCGCTACAATGAGCAGTTCTTC.

V usage is TRBV27 and J usage is TRBJ1-1; 9 bases agree with TRBD1. With 5 bases clipped from V and 1 base from J, the junction kept 5 bases outside the gene matches. Germline assignment: CDR1 MNHEY and CDR2 SMNVEV (reference sequence). The CDR3 is 15 residues long. The CDR3 region is CASSLLQGANTEAFF. Here the CDR3 DNA reads TGTGCCAGCAGTCTCCTACAGGGGGCGAACACTGAAGCTTTCTTT.